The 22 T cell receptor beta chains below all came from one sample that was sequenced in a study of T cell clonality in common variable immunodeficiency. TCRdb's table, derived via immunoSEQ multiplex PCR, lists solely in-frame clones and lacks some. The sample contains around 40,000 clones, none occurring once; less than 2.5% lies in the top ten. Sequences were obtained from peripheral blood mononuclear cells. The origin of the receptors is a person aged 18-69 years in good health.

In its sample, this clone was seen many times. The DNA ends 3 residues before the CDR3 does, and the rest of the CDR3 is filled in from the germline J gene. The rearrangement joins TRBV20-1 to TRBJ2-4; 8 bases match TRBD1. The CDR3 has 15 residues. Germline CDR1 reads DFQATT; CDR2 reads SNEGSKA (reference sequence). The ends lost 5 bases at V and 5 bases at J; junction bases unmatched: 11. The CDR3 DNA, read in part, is TGCAGTGCTTTCTCCGGACAGGGCTCTCAAAACATT. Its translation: CSAFSGQGSQNI. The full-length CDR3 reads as CSAFSGQGSQNIQYF.

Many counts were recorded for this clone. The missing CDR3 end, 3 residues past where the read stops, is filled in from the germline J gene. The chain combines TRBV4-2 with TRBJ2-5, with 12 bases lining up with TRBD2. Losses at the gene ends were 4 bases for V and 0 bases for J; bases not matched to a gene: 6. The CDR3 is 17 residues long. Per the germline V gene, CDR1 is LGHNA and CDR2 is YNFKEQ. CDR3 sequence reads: CASSLGLAGLNQETQYF. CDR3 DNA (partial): TGTGCCAGCAGCCTCGGACTAGCGGGACTTAACCAAGAGACC.

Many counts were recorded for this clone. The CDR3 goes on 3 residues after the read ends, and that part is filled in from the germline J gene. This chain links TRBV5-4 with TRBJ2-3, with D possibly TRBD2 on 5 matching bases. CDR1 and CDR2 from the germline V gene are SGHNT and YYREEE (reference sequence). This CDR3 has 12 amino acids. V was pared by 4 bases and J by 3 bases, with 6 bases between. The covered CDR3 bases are TGTGCCAGCAGCCCGGGGACAGATACG. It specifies CASSPGTDT. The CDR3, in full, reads CASSPGTDTQYF.

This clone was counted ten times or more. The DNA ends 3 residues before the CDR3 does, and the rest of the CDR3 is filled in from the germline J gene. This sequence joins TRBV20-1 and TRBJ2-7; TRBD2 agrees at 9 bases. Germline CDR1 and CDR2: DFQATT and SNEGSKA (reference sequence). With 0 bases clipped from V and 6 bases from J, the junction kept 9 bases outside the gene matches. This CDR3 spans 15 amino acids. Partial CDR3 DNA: TGCAGTGCTAGAGACCCTAGCGGGACCCTCACCGAG. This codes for CSARDPSGTLTE. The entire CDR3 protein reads CSARDPSGTLTEQYF.

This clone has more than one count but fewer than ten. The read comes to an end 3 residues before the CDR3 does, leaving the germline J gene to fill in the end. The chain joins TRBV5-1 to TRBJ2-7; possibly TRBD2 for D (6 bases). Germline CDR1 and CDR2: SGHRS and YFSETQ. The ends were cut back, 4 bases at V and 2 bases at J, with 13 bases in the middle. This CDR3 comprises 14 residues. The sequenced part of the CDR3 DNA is TGCGCCAGCAGCGTGGGACGGACTACCTACGAG. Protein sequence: CASSVGRTTYE. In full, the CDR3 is CASSVGRTTYEQYF.

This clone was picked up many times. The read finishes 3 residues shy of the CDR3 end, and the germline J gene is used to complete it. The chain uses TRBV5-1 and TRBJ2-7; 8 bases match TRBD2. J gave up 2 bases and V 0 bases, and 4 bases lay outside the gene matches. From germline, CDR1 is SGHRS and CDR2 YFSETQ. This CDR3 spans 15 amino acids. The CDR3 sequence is CASSLENGGAYEQYF. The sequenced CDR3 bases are TGCGCCAGCAGCTTGGAGAACGGGGGGGCCTACGAG.

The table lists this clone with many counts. The CDR3 reads CSAPMRQGAHEQYF. CDR3 DNA (partial): TGCAGTGCCCCTATGAGACAGGGGGCCCACGAG. The chain combines TRBV20-1 with TRBJ2-7, with 10 bases lining up with TRBD1. The DNA ends 3 residues before the CDR3 does, and the rest of the CDR3 is filled in from the germline J gene. Per germline, CDR1 DFQATT and CDR2 SNEGSKA (reference sequence). The CDR3 is 14 residues long. J was trimmed by 5 bases and V by 6 bases; bases with no gene match: 10.

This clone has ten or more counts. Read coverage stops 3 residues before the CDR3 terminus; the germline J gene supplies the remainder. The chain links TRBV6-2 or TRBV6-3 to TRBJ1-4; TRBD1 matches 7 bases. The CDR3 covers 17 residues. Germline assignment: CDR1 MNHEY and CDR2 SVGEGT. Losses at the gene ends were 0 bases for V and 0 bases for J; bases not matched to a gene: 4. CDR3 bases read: TGTGCCAGCAGTTACTCAACAGGGGATGCAACTAATGAAAAA. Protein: CASSYSTGDATNEK. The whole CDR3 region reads CASSYSTGDATNEKLFF.

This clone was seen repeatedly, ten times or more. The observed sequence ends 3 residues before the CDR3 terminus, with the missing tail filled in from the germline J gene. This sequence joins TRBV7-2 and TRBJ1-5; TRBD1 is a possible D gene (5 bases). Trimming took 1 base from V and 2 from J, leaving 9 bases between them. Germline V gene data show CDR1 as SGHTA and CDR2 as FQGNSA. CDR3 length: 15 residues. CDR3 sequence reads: CASSLVGGGNQPQHF. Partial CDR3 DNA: TGTGCCAGCAGCTTAGTAGGAGGGGGCAATCAGCCC.

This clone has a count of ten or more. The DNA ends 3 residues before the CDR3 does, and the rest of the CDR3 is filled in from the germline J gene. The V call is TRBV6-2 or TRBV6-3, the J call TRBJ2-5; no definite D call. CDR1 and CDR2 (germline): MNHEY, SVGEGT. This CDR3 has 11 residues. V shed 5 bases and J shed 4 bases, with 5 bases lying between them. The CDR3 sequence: CASSPRETQYF. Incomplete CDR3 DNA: TGTGCCAGCAGTCCCCGAGAGACC.

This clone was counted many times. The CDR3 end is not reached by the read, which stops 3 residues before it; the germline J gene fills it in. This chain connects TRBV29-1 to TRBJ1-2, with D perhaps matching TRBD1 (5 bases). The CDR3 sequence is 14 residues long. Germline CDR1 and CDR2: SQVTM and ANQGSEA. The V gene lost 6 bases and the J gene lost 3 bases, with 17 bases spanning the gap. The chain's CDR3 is CSVPHSQGDYGYTF. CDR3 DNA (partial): TGCAGCGTCCCGCACAGCCAAGGGGACTATGGC.

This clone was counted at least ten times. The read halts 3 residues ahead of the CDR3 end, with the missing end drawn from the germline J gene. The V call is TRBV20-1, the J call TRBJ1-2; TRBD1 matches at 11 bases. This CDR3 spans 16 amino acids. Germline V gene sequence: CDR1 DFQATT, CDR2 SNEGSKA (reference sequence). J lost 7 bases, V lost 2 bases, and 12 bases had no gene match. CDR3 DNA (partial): TGCAGTGCTAGAACCGGGACAGGGGGGGTTCAGGGTGGC. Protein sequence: CSARTGTGGVQGG. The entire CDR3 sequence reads CSARTGTGGVQGGYTF.

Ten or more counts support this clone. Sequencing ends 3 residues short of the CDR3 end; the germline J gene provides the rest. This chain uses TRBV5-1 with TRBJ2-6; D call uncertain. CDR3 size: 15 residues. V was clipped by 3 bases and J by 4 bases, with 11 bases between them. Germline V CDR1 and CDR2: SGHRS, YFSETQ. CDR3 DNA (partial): TGCGCCAGCAGCTCCGGTTCGACAGGGGCCAACGTC. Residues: CASSSGSTGANV. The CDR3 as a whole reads CASSSGSTGANVLTF.

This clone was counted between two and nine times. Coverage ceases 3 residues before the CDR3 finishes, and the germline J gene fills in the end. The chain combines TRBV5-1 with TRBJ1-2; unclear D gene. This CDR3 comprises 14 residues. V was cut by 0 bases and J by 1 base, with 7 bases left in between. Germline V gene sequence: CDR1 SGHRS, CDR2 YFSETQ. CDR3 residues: CASSLEPNNYGYTF. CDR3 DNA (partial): TGCGCCAGCAGCTTGGAACCTAATAACTATGGC.

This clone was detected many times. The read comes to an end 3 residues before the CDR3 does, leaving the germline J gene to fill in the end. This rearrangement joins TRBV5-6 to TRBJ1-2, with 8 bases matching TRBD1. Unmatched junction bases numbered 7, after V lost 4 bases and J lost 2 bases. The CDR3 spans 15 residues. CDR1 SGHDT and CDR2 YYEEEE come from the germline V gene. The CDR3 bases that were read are TGTGCCAGCAGCCTTTCCGGGACAGGAAACTATGGC. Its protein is CASSLSGTGNYG. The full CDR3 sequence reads CASSLSGTGNYGYTF. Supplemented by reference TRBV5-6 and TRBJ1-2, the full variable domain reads DAGVTQSPTHLIKTRGQQVTLRCSPKSGHDTVSWYQQALGQGPQFIFQYYEEEERQRGNFPDRFSGHQFPNYSSELNVNALLLGDSALYLCASSLSGTGNYGYTFGSGTRLTVV.

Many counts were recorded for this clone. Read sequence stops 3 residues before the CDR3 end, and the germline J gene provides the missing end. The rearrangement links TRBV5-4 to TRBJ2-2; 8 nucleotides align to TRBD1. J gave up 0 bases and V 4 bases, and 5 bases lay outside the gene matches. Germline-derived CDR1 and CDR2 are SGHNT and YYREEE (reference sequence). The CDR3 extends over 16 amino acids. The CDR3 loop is CASSARQGSNTGELFF. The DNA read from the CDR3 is TGTGCCAGCAGCGCACGACAGGGGTCGAACACCGGGGAG.

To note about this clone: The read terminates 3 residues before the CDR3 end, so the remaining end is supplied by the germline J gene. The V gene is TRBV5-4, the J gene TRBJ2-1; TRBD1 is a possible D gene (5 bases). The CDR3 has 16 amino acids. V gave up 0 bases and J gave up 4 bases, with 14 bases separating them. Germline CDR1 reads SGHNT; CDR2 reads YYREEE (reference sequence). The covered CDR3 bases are TGTGCCAGCAGCTTGGCCCAACAGGCTGGATACAATGAG. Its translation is CASSLAQQAGYNE. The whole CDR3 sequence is CASSLAQQAGYNEQFF.

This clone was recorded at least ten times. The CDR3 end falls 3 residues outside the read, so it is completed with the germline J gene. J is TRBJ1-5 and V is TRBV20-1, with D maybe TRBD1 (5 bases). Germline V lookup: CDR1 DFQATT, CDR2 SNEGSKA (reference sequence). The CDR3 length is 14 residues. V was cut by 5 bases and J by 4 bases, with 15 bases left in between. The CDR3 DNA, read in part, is TGCAGTGCTGCTACGGGACTCTCGAATCAGCCC. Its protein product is CSAATGLSNQP. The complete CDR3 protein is CSAATGLSNQPQHF.

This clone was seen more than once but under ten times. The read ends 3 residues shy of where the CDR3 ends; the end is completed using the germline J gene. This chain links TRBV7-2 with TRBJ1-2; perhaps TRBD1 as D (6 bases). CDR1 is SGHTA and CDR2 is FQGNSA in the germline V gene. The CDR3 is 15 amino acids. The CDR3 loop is CASSFSGGPTNDYTF. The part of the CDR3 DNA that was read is TGTGCCAGCAGTTTTAGCGGGGGGCCCACTAATGAC. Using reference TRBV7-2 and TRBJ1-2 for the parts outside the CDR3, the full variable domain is GAGVSQSPSNKVTEKGKDVELRCDPISGHTALYWYRQSLGQGLEFLIYFQGNSAPDKSGLPSDRFSAERTGGSVSTLTIQRTQQEDSAVYLCASSFSGGPTNDYTFGSGTRLTVV.

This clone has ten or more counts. CDR3 residues: CASSVDAGTARNEQFF. The covered CDR3 bases are TGTGCCAGCAGCGTAGACGCCGGGACAGCCCGCAATGAG. The V call is TRBV9, the J call TRBJ2-1, with TRBD1 identical over 7 bases. The read ends 3 residues before the CDR3 terminus; that terminus is restored from the germline J gene. CDR1 and CDR2 (germline): SGDLS, YYNGEE. There are 16 residues in the CDR3. V shed 0 bases, J shed 6 bases, and the junction held 9 bases outside the gene matches.

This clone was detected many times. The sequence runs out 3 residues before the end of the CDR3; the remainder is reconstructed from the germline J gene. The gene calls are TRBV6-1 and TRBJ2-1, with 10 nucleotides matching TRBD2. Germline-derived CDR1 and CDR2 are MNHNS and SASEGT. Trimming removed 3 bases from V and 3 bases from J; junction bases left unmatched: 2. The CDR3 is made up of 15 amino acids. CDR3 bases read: TGTGCCAGCAGTGACGGACTAGCGGACTACAATGAG. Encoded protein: CASSDGLADYNE. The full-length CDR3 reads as CASSDGLADYNEQFF.

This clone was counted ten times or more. CDR3 amino acids: CAWSPGAGGTEAFF. The CDR3 bases that were read are TGTGCCTGGTCCCCCGGGGCAGGGGGCACTGAA. The V gene is TRBV30, the J gene TRBJ1-1; 7 bases are a match to TRBD1. The CDR3 goes on 3 residues after the read ends, and that part is filled in from the germline J gene. The germline V gene encodes CDR1 GTSNPN and CDR2 SVGIG (reference sequence). Germline trimming cut 5 bases from V and 4 bases from J; bases unmatched to any gene: 10. The length of the CDR3 is 14 residues.